The 2 T cell receptor beta chains reported below all come from one sample, sequenced in a study of chemoradiotherapy in HPV16-positive cancers. TCRdb's table, derived via immunoSEQ multiplex PCR, lists solely in-frame clones and lacks some. The sample carries fewer than 15,000 clones, under 95% recorded once. Sample: blood, taken from a patient who underwent chemoradiotherapy. The receptors originated from a human donor with HPV-associated anogenital cancer.

This clone is a singleton in its sample. The J gene is TRBJ1-2, the V gene TRBV15; D is possibly TRBD1 (5 bases). Trimming cost V 2 bases and J 7 bases, with 11 bases left between them. Germline V lookup: CDR1 LNHNV, CDR2 YYDKDF (reference sequence). This CDR3 contains 13 residues. CDR3 sequence (DNA): TGTGCCACCAGCAGATCGGGGCGGAGTGGCTACACCTTC. Its translation is CATSRSGRSGYTF.

This chain uses TRBV9 with TRBJ1-1; TRBD1 is a possible D gene (5 bases). Between the trimmed V and J ends, which lost 4 bases and 5 bases, there was a span of 15 bases. The CDR3 totals 14 residues. CDR1 is SGDLS, CDR2 YYNGEE, per germline. In nucleotides, the CDR3 is TGTGCCAGCAGCCCCAGGCAGGGTGGAACTGAAGCTTTCTTT. This codes for CASSPRQGGTEAFF.